This TCR beta chain was captured by sequencing in a study of T cell changes during pregnancy in multiple sclerosis. CDR1 SGHKS and CDR2 YYEKEE come from the germline V gene (reference sequence). V lost 4 bases to trimming and J lost 6 bases; unmatched junction nucleotides: 6. The CDR3 is made up of 15 amino acids. Sequenced by immunoSEQ multiplex PCR; TCRdb stores in-frame clones only, minus some. Of some 97,000 clones in the sample, 85% to 95% are singletons; the top ten hold 1% to 1.5%. The rearrangement joins TRBV5-5 to TRBJ1-5; 11 bases line up with TRBD1. The sequence was obtained from a female donor with multiple sclerosis, enrolled in a pregnancy study. This material consisted of peripheral blood, taken in the second trimester of pregnancy. CDR3 in amino acids: CASSPDRGLIQPQHF. For the CDR3, the DNA is TGTGCCAGCAGCCCGGACAGGGGGCTGATTCAGCCCCAGCATTTT. The full variable domain, rest sourced from reference TRBV5-5 and TRBJ1-5, is DAGVTQSPTHLIKTRGQQVTLRCSPISGHKSVSWYQQVLGQGPQFIFQYYEKEERGRGNFPDRFSARQFPNYSSELNVNALLLGDSALYLCASSPDRGLIQPQHFGDGTRLSIL.